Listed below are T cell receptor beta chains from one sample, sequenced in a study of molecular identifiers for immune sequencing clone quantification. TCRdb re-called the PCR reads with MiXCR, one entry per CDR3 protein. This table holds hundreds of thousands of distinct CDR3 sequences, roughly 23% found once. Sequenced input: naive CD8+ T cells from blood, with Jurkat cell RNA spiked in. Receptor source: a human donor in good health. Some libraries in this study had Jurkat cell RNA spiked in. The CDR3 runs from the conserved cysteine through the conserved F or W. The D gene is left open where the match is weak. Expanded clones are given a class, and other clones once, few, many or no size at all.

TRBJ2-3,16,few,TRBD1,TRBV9,TGTGCCAGCAGCACACGGACAGGTGCTAGCACAGATACGCAGTATTTT,CASSTRTGASTDTQYF
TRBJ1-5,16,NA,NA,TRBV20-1,TGCAGTGCTAGAGACTACCTGGACAGCTCCAATCAGCCCCAGCATTTT,CSARDYLDSSNQPQHF
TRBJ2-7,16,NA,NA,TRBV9,TGTGCCAGCAGCGTAGGTGGCAGGGCTTCAGGGTACGAGCAGTACTTC,CASSVGGRASGYEQYF
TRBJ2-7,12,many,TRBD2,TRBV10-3,TGTGCCATCCGGGGGGAGAAGTACGAGCAGTACTTC,CAIRGEKYEQYF
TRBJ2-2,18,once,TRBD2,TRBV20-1,TGCAGAGCTAGAGACCTTATACTAGCGGGAGATGGCACCGGGGAGCTGTTTTTT,CRARDLILAGDGTGELFF
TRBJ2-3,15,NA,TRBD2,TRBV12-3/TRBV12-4,TGTGCCAGCAGTGGACTAGCGGTAGACACAGATACGCAGTATTTT,CASSGLAVDTDTQYF
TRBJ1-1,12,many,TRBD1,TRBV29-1,TGCAGCGTTTGGACAGGGGCGACTGAAGCTTTCTTT,CSVWTGATEAFF
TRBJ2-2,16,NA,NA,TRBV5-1,TGCGCCAGCAGCTGCAATTGGGGAGAAGGCACCGGGGAGCTGTTTTTT,CASSCNWGEGTGELFF
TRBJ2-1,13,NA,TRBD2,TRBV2,TGTGCCAGCAGGGGCGGGAGTGGAGGTGAGCAGTTCTTC,CASRGGSGGEQFF
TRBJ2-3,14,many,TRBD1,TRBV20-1,TGCAGTGCTATCGACAGGGGCCTTACGGATACGCAGTATTTT,CSAIDRGLTDTQYF
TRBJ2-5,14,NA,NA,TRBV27,TGTGCCAGCAGTTTATTAGGATTGCCGGAGACCCAGTACTTC,CASSLLGLPETQYF
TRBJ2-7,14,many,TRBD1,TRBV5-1,TGCGCCAGCAGCTTGGTTGAGGGGGCGTACGAGCAGTACTTC,CASSLVEGAYEQYF
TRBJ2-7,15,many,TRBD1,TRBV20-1,TGCAGTGCTAGGGCCCGGGACAGGACCTTCTACGAGCAGTACTTC,CSARARDRTFYEQYF
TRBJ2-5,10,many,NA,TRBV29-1,TGCAGCGGGAGACAAGAGACCCAGTACTTC,CSGRQETQYF
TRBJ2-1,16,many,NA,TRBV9,TGTGCCAGCAGCACAGAAGGGACAAGCTCCTACAATGAGCAGTTCTTC,CASSTEGTSSYNEQFF
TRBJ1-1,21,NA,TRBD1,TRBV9,TGTGCCACCAGCGTTTCGCAGGGGGGGGATTCGATCAGCTTAATGAACACTGAAGCTTTCTTT,CATSVSQGGDSISLMNTEAFF
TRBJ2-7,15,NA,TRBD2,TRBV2,TGTGCCAGCAGTGATCCACTAGCGGACTTCTACGAGCAGTACTTC,CASSDPLADFYEQYF
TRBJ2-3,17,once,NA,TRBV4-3,TGCGCCAGCAGCCCGATGGGAGCGGCTAGCAACACAGATACGCAGTATTTT,CASSPMGAASNTDTQYF
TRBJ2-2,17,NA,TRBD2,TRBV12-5,TGTGCTAGTGGTTTTGAGGCGGGAGGTTGGAACACCGGGGAGCTGTTTTTT,CASGFEAGGWNTGELFF
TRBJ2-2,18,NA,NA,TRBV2,TGTGCCAGCAGTGAACCCATTCCCGGTGGGGCGAACACCGGGGAGCTGTTTTTT,CASSEPIPGGANTGELFF
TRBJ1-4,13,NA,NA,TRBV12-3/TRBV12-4,TGTGCCAGCAGTTCAGGGATAGTTGAAAAACTGTTTTTT,CASSSGIVEKLFF
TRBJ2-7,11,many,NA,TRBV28,TGTGCCAGCAGTACCTACTACGAGCAGTACTTC,CASSTYYEQYF
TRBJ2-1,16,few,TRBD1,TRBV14,TGTGCCAGCAGCCAAGATGAGGGGGCCCTGTATGATGAGCAGTTCTTC,CASSQDEGALYDEQFF
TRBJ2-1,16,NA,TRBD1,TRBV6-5,TGTGCCAGCAGTTACCGGGACAGCCTTCAGGACAATGAGCAGTTCTTC,CASSYRDSLQDNEQFF
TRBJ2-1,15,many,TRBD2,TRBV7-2,TGTGCCAGCAGCTTAGGAGCGGGAGCAGCGTATGAGCAGTTCTTC,CASSLGAGAAYEQFF
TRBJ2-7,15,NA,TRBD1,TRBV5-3,TGTGCCAGCAGTTTACAGGGGGCCCCCTCCTACGAGCAGTACTTC,CASSLQGAPSYEQYF
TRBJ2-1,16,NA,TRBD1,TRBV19,TGTGCCAGTAGCCCTCTACAGGGGGCATCCTACAATGAGCAGTTCTTC,CASSPLQGASYNEQFF